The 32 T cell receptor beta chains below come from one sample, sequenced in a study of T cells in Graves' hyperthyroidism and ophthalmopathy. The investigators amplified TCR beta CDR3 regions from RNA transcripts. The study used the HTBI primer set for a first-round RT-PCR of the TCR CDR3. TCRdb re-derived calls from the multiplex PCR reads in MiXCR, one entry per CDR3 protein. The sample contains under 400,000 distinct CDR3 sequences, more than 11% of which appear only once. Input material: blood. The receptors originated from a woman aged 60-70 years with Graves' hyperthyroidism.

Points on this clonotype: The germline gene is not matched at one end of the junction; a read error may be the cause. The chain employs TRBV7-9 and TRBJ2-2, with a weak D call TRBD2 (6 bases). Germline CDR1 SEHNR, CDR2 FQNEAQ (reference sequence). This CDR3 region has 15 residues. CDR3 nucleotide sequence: TGTGCTAGCAGAGAGATAGCGGCGAACACCGGGGAGCTGTTTTTT. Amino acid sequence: CASREIAANTGELFF.

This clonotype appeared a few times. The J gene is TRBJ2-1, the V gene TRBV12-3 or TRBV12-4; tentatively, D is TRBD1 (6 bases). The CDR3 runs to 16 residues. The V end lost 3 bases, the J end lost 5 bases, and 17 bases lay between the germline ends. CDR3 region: CASSFWPTGQNNEQFF. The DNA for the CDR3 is TGTGCCAGCAGTTTTTGGCCCACGGGACAAAACAATGAGCAGTTCTTC.

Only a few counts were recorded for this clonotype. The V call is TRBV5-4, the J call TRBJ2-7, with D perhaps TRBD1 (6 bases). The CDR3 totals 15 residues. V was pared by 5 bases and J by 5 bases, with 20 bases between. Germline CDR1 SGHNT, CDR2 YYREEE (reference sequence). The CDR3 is CASSIQSRGTNEQYF. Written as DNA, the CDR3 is TGTGCCAGCAGTATACAGTCCAGGGGTACGAACGAGCAGTACTTC. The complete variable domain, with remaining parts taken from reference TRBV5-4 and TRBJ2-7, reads ETGVTQSPTHLIKTRGQQVTLRCSSQSGHNTVSWYQQALGQGPQFIFQYYREEENGRGNFPPRFSGLQFPNYSSELNVNALELDDSALYLCASSIQSRGTNEQYFGPGTRLTVT.

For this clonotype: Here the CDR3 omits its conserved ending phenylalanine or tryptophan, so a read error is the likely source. The CDR3 region is CASSPTSVSTDTQYL. The CDR3 DNA reads as TGTGCCAGCAGTCCCACTAGCGTAAGCACAGATACGCAGTATCTT. The chain is built from TRBV6-1 and TRBJ2-3; 7 nucleotides agree with TRBD2. The CDR3 contains 15 residues. The ends lost 5 bases at V and 0 bases at J; junction bases unmatched: 5. Looked up from germline, CDR1 is MNHNS and CDR2 is SASEGT.

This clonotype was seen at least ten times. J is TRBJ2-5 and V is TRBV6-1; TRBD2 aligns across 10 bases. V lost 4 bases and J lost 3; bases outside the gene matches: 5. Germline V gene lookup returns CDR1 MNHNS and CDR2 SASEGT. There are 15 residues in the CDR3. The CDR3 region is CASSAGLAGEETQYF. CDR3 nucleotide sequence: TGTGCCAGCAGTGCCGGGCTAGCGGGAGAAGAGACCCAGTACTTC.

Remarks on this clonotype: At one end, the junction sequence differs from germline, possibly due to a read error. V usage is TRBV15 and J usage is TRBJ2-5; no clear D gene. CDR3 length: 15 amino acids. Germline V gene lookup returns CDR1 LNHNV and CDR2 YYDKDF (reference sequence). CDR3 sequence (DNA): TGTGCCACCAACAGAGGTGGCCCAGCCGGGGAGACCCAGTACTTC. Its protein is CATNRGGPAGETQYF.

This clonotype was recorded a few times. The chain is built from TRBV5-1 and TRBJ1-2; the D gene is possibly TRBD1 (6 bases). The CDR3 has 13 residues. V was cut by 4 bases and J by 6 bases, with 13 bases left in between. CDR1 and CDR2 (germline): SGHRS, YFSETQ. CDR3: CASSMGYRDGYTF. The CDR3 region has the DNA TGCGCCAGCAGCATGGGCTACAGGGATGGCTACACCTTC.

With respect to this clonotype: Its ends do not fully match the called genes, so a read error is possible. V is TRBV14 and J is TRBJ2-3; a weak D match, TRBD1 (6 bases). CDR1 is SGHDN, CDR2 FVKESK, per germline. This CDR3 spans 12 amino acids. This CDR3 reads CVSSWDTLTQYF. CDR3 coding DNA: TGTGTCAGCAGCTGGGACACGTTAACGCAGTATTTT.

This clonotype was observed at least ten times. In nucleotides, the CDR3 is TGTACCAGCAGCTTAGGTCCCCCACTAGCGGGGGGAAGGAATGAGCAGTTCTTC. Translation gives CTSSLGPPLAGGRNEQFF. The chain is built from TRBV7-2 and TRBJ2-1; 12 bases agree with TRBD2. The CDR3 runs 18 residues. Germline lookup yields CDR1 SGHTA and CDR2 FQGNSA. Trimming took 1 base from V and 7 from J; bases not matched to a gene: 11.

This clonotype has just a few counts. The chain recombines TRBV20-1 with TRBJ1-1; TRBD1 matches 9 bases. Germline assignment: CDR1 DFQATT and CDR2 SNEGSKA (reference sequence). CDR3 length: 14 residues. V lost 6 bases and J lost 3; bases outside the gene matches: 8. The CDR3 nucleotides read TGCAGTGCCGGGACAGGGCCTCGGGACACTGAAGCTTTCTTT. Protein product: CSAGTGPRDTEAFF.

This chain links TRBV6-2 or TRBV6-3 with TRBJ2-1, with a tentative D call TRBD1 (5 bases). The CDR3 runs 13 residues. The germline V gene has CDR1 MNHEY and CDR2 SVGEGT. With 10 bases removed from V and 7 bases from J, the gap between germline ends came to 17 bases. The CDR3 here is CATMGHIRNEQFF. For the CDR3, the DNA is TGTGCCACCATGGGGCATATACGGAATGAGCAGTTCTTC.

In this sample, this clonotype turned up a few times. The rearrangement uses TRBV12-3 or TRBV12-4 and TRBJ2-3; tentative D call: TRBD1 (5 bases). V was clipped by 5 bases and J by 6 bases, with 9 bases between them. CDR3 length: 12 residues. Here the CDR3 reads CASSHNRDTQYF. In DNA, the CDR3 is TGTGCCAGCAGTCATAACAGGGATACGCAGTATTTT.

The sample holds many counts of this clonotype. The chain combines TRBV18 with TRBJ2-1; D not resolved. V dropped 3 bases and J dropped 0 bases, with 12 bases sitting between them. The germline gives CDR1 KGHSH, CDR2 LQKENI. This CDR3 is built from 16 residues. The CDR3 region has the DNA TGTGCCAGCTCACCCCCCGCTAAAGTCTCCTACAATGAGCAGTTCTTC. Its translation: CASSPPAKVSYNEQFF.

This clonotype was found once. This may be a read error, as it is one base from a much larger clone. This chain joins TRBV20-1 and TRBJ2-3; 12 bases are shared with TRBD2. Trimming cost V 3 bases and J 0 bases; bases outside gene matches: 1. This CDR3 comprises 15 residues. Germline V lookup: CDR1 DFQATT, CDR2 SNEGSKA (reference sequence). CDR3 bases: TGCAGTGCTAGCGGGACTAGCGGGAGCACAGATACGCAGTATTTT. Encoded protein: CSASGTSGSTDTQYF.

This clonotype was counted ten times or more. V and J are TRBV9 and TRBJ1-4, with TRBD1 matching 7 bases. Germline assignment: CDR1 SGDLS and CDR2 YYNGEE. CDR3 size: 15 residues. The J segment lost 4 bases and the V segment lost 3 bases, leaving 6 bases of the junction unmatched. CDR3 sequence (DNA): TGTGCCAGCAGCGGACAGGGTCGGGATAATGAAAAACTGTTTTTT. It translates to CASSGQGRDNEKLFF.

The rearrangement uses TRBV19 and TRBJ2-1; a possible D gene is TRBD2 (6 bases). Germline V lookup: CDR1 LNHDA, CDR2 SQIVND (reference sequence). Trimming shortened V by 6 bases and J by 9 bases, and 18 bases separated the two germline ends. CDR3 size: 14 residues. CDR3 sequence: CASSSAGPLGEQFF. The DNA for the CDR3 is TGTGCCAGTAGCTCAGCGGGCCCCTTGGGTGAGCAGTTCTTC.

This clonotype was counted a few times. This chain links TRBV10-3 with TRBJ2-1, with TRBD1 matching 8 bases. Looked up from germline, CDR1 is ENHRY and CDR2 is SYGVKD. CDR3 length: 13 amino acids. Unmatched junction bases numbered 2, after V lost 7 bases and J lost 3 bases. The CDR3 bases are TGTGCCATCAAGGGACAGGTCTACAATGAGCAGTTCTTC. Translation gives CAIKGQVYNEQFF.

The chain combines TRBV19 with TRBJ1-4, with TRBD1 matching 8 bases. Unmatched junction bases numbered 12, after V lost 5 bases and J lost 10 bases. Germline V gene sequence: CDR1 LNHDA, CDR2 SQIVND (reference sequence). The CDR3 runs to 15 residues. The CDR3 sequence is CASSELGQGAIKLFF. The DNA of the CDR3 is TGTGCCAGTAGTGAGCTTGGGCAGGGGGCGATAAAACTGTTTTTT.

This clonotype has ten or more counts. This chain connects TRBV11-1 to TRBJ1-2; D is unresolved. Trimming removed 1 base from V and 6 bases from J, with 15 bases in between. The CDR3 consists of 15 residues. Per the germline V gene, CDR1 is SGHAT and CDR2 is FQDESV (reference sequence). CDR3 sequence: CASSLGRRPDHGYTF. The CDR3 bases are TGTGCCAGCAGCTTAGGTCGGCGGCCGGATCATGGCTACACCTTC.

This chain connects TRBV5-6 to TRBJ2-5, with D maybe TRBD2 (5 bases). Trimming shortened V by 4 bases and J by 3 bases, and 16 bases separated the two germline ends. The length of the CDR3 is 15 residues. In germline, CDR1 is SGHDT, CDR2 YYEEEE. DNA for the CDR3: TGTGCCAGCAGCAGTTACTTCGACGGGGAAGAGACCCAGTACTTC. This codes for CASSSYFDGEETQYF. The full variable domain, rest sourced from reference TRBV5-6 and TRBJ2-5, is DAGVTQSPTHLIKTRGQQVTLRCSPKSGHDTVSWYQQALGQGPQFIFQYYEEEERQRGNFPDRFSGHQFPNYSSELNVNALLLGDSALYLCASSSYFDGEETQYFGPGTRLLVL.

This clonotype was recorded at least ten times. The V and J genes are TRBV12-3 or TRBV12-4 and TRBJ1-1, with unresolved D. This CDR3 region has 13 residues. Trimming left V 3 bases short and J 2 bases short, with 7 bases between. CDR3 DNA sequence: TGTGCCAGCAGTTTTGTGGGAAACACTGAAGCTTTCTTT. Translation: CASSFVGNTEAFF.

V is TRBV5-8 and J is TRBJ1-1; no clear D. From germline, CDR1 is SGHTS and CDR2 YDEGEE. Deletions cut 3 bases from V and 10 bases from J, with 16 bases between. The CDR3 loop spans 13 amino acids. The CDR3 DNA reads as TGTGCCAGCAGCTCTCCGGGCCTCCCGCGAGCTTTCTTT. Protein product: CASSSPGLPRAFF.

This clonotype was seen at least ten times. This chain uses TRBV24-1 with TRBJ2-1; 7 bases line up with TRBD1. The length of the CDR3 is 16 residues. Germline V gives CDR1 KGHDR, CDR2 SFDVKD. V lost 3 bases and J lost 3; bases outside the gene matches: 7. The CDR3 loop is CATSDQTGQVYNEQFF. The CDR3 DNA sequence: TGTGCCACCAGTGATCAGACTGGACAGGTCTACAATGAGCAGTTCTTC.

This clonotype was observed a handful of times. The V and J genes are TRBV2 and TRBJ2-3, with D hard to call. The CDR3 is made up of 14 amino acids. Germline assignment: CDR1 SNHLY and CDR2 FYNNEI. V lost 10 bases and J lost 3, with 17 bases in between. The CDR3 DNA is TGTGCCAACAAAGTGGGCGCCGTAACAGATACGCAGTATTTT. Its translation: CANKVGAVTDTQYF.

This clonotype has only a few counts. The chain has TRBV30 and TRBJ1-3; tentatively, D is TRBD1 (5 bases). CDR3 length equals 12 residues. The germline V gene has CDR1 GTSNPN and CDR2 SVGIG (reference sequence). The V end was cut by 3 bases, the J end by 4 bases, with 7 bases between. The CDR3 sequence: CAWSRAGNTIYF. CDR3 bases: TGTGCCTGGAGCAGGGCCGGAAACACCATATATTTT.

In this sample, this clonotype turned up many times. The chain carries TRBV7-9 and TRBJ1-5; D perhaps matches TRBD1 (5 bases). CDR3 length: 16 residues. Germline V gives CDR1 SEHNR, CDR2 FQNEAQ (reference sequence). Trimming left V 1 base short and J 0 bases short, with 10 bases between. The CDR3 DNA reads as TGTGCCAGCAGCTTAGTTGGGGCCGATAGCAATCAGCCCCAGCATTTT. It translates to CASSLVGADSNQPQHF.

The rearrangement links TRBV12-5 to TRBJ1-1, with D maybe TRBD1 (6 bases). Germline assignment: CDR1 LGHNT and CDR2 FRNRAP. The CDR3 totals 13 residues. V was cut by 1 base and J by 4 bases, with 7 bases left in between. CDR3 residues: CASGLAGATEAFF. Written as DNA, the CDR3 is TGTGCTAGTGGTTTGGCAGGGGCCACTGAAGCTTTCTTT.

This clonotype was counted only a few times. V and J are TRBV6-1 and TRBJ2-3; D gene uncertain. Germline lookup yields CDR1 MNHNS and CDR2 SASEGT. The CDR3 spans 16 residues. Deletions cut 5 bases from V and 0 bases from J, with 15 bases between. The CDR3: CASSPHDGASTDTQYF. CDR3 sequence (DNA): TGTGCCAGCAGTCCTCATGACGGAGCTAGCACAGATACGCAGTATTTT.

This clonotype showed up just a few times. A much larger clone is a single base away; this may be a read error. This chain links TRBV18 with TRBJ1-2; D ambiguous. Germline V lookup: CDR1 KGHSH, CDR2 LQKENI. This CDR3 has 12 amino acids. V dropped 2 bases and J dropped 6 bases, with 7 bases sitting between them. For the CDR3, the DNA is TGTGCCAGCTCACCAGTGGGGAATGGCTACACCTTC. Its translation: CASSPVGNGYTF.

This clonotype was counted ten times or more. The CDR3 coding sequence is TGTGCCAGCAGGCAAGACAGGGGAGCTAATGAAAAACTGTTTTTT. Translation: CASRQDRGANEKLFF. The gene calls are TRBV12-3 or TRBV12-4 and TRBJ1-4; 8 bases agree with TRBD1. J gave up 3 bases and V 6 bases, and 6 bases lay outside the gene matches. The CDR3 length is 15 residues.

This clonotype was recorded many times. DNA of the CDR3: TGCGCCAGCAGCTTAGGGGGGAGCTGGGGTGAGCAGTTCTTC. It specifies CASSLGGSWGEQFF. The rearrangement links TRBV5-1 to TRBJ2-1; D possibly uses TRBD1 or TRBD2 (6 bases each). Trimming left V 2 bases short and J 9 bases short, with 15 bases between. This CDR3 spans 14 amino acids. CDR1 is SGHRS and CDR2 is YFSETQ in the germline V gene.

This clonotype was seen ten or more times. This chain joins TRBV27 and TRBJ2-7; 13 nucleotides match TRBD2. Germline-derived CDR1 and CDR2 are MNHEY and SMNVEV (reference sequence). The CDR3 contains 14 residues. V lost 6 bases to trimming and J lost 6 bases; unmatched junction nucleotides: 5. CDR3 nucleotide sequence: TGTGCCAGCAGACTAGCGGGAGGGATAAGCGAGCAGTACTTC. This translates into CASRLAGGISEQYF.